A selection of T cell receptor beta chains follows, all from one sample in a study of identical twins. TCRdb processed the 5' RACE reads anew with MiXCR; each CDR3 protein has one entry. The table shows approximately 190,000 distinct CDR3 sequences, with roughly 15% occurring only once. Separately, the same data were catalogued under a study of T cells expressing NK-cell markers.

Sequencing was carried out using CD8+ T cells sorted from blood. These receptors all stem from a woman aged 18-30 years in good health. CDR3s include the opening cysteine and the closing phenylalanine or tryptophan. Fields, in order: V gene, D gene, clone size, J gene, CDR3 DNA, CDR3 protein. A D gene is named only where the DNA matches it firmly. Part of the rows lack a size; the others show once, few, many or a class for expanded clones.

v_gene: TRBV2
d_gene: -
abundance: -
j_gene: TRBJ1-5
CDR3nt: TGTGCCAGCAGTGATTCCCGGCAGCCCCAGCATTTT
CDR3aa: CASSDSRQPQHF

v_gene: TRBV5-5
d_gene: -
abundance: few
j_gene: TRBJ2-2
CDR3nt: TGTGCCAGCAGCGTGCGTTCAGGGGTGGCCGGGGAGCTGTTTTTT
CDR3aa: CASSVRSGVAGELFF

v_gene: TRBV6-5
d_gene: -
abundance: -
j_gene: TRBJ1-2
CDR3nt: TGTGCCAGCAGTTACAGATTCGGGCTGAACTATGGCTACACCTTC
CDR3aa: CASSYRFGLNYGYTF

v_gene: TRBV12-3/TRBV12-4
d_gene: -
abundance: few
j_gene: TRBJ1-1
CDR3nt: TGTGCCAGCAGTTTGGGGAGTTCGGGCACTGAAGCTTTCTTT
CDR3aa: CASSLGSSGTEAFF

v_gene: TRBV12-3/TRBV12-4
d_gene: -
abundance: -
j_gene: TRBJ2-1
CDR3nt: TGTGCCAGCACCACCGGGACCTCCGCAAACTACAATGAGCAGTTCTTC
CDR3aa: CASTTGTSANYNEQFF

v_gene: TRBV7-9
d_gene: -
abundance: -
j_gene: TRBJ1-2
CDR3nt: TGTGCCAGCAGCACCTCCGGGACTGGACATGGCTACACCTTC
CDR3aa: CASSTSGTGHGYTF

v_gene: TRBV20-1
d_gene: TRBD2
abundance: -
j_gene: TRBJ2-7
CDR3nt: TGCAGTGCTTCTCAGCAGGCTAGCGGGAGTAGCGAGCAGTACTTC
CDR3aa: CSASQQASGSSEQYF

v_gene: TRBV6-2/TRBV6-3
d_gene: -
abundance: -
j_gene: TRBJ1-2
CDR3nt: TGTGCCAGCCTAAAACGCCCTGGGGTCAACTATGGCTACACCTTC
CDR3aa: CASLKRPGVNYGYTF

v_gene: TRBV5-1
d_gene: -
abundance: many
j_gene: TRBJ2-7
CDR3nt: TGCGCCAGCAGCTCCGCCCGGACACGTCCAGGGGGGGAGCAGTACTTC
CDR3aa: CASSSARTRPGGEQYF

v_gene: TRBV20-1
d_gene: -
abundance: few
j_gene: TRBJ2-1
CDR3nt: TGCAGTGCTCCCCTCGCGAATGAGCAGTTCTTC
CDR3aa: CSAPLANEQFF

v_gene: TRBV4-2
d_gene: TRBD1
abundance: many
j_gene: TRBJ2-5
CDR3nt: TGTGCCAGCAGCCCGAGGGGGCGTCGACAAGAGACCCAGTACTTC
CDR3aa: CASSPRGRRQETQYF

v_gene: TRBV3-1
d_gene: TRBD2
abundance: -
j_gene: TRBJ2-7
CDR3nt: TGTGCCAGCAGCCCCATAGCGGGAGCCCAACCACTCTTC
CDR3aa: CASSPIAGAQPLF

v_gene: TRBV7-9
d_gene: -
abundance: few
j_gene: TRBJ2-4
CDR3nt: TGTGCCAGCAGCCCGCCGGGGGCAGCCAAAAACATTCAGTACTTC
CDR3aa: CASSPPGAAKNIQYF

v_gene: TRBV29-1
d_gene: TRBD2
abundance: -
j_gene: TRBJ2-1
CDR3nt: TGCAGCGTTGAAGGGCTAGCGGGAGTATACAATCTTGAGCAGTTCTTC
CDR3aa: CSVEGLAGVYNLEQFF

v_gene: TRBV28
d_gene: -
abundance: few
j_gene: TRBJ2-1
CDR3nt: TGTGCCAGCATTACCCATCGATACCAAACCTCCTACAATGAGCAGTTCTTC
CDR3aa: CASITHRYQTSYNEQFF

v_gene: TRBV29-1
d_gene: -
abundance: few
j_gene: TRBJ1-1
CDR3nt: TGCAGCAGGGGAACTGAAGCTTTCTTT
CDR3aa: CSRGTEAFF